This is a list of T cell receptor beta chains from one sample in a study of CD8+ T cells in alopecia areata. Sequencing was performed with immunoSEQ multiplex PCR; in TCRdb, only in-frame clones are kept and a portion is missing. The sample includes approximately 150,000 clones, about 60% seen only once; the top ten take under 5.5%. Sequences were obtained from CD4+ T cells sorted from blood. Receptor source: a human donor in good health. Both conserved end residues are part of each CDR3. The D gene is left open where the match is weak. Some rows mark clone size as missing; the rest say once, few, many or name a class of expanded clone.

j_gene,d_gene,v_gene,abundance,CDR3nt,CDR3aa
TRBJ2-3,NA,TRBV27,NA,TGTGCCAGCAGTTTACTGAAAAGGACCACAGATACGCAGTATTTT,CASSLLKRTTDTQYF
TRBJ2-3,NA,TRBV14,NA,TGTGCCAGCAGCCAAGGGACCGCTTTGGGGCGCACAGATACGCAGTATTTT,CASSQGTALGRTDTQYF
TRBJ1-2,NA,TRBV5-1,NA,TGCGCCAGCAGCCTCGGGGTCAAGGGGTATGGCTACACCTTC,CASSLGVKGYGYTF
TRBJ2-3,NA,TRBV29-1,NA,TGCAGCGTTGACATGGTGGAGGAGGGAGATACGCAGTATTTT,CSVDMVEEGDTQYF
TRBJ1-3,TRBD1,TRBV5-1,few,TGCGCCAGCAGCCGAAACACAGGGGCTGGGAACACCATATATTTT,CASSRNTGAGNTIYF
TRBJ2-7,NA,TRBV5-1,NA,TGCGCCAGCAGCGGGGGCACGGACTACGAGCAGTACTTC,CASSGGTDYEQYF
TRBJ2-2,TRBD1,TRBV4-1,NA,TGCGCCAGCAGCCAAGACAGACAGGGGGCAAACACCGGGGAGCTGTTTTTT,CASSQDRQGANTGELFF
TRBJ2-5,NA,TRBV29-1,NA,TGCAGCGTCCACAGGGGAGGCGAGACCCAGTACTTC,CSVHRGGETQYF
TRBJ2-3,NA,TRBV5-6,NA,TGTGCCAGCAGCTCGGACGCCCTAGATACGCAGTATTTT,CASSSDALDTQYF
TRBJ2-1,TRBD2,TRBV5-1,NA,TGCGCCAGCATCCTAGAGGCTAGCGGACTAGGTGAGCAGTTCTTC,CASILEASGLGEQFF
TRBJ1-2,NA,TRBV29-1,NA,TGCAGCGTTGAGTATGACAGTCCTCCTAACTATGGCTACACCTTC,CSVEYDSPPNYGYTF
TRBJ1-2,NA,TRBV6-4,NA,TGTGCCAGCAGTGACAGGCTGGGGGGCTACACCTTC,CASSDRLGGYTF
TRBJ2-5,TRBD1,TRBV29-1,few,TGCAGCGGGACAGGGTCTGGGGAGACCCAGTACTTC,CSGTGSGETQYF
TRBJ1-4,NA,TRBV9,NA,TGTGCCAGCAGCCGCGGGGCACCGGAGTTTGAAAAACTGTTTTTT,CASSRGAPEFEKLFF
TRBJ1-1,TRBD1,TRBV7-2,NA,TGTGCCAGCAGCTTACGTTCACAGGGGGCGCAAAACACTGAAGCTTTCTTT,CASSLRSQGAQNTEAFF
TRBJ2-1,TRBD2,TRBV19,NA,TGTGCCAGTACTATGACTAGCGGGACGGGGCAGTTCTTC,CASTMTSGTGQFF
TRBJ1-2,NA,TRBV9,NA,TGTGCCAGCAGCGTAGAAATCCGTGGGGATGGCTACACCTTC,CASSVEIRGDGYTF
TRBJ2-2,TRBD1,TRBV27,NA,TGTGCCAGCAGTTTAAGGGGGACAGGGGCGTTCGCGAACACCGGGGAGCTGTTTTTT,CASSLRGTGAFANTGELFF
TRBJ2-1,NA,TRBV1,few,TGCACCAGAAGGGGACTAGCGGGGGACAATGAGCAGTTCTTC,CTRRGLAGDNEQFF
TRBJ1-2,NA,TRBV27,NA,TGTGCCAGCAGTTCAACAGGGCAGTATGGCTACACCTTC,CASSSTGQYGYTF
TRBJ1-1,NA,TRBV7-2,NA,TGTGCCAGCAGCTTATCGGGCAGAAGTACTGAAGCTTTCTTT,CASSLSGRSTEAFF
TRBJ2-5,TRBD1,TRBV29-1,NA,TGCAGCGTTGAGGGGACAGGGAGAGAGACCCAGTACTTC,CSVEGTGRETQYF
TRBJ2-5,TRBD1,TRBV6-5,NA,TGTGCCAGCAGTTACTCGGCGGACAGGGCTAAGACCCAGTACTTC,CASSYSADRAKTQYF
TRBJ2-7,NA,TRBV6-5,NA,TGTGCCGCCCGCCGCCCGGGACTCCCCTACGAGCAGTACTTC,CAARRPGLPYEQYF
TRBJ1-5,NA,TRBV7-6,few,TGTGCCAGCAGCTTACAAGGGGGCAATCAGCCCCAGCATTTT,CASSLQGGNQPQHF
TRBJ2-7,TRBD1,TRBV5-1,NA,TGCGCCAGCAGCAAGGGACAGGGACCCTACGAGCAGTACTTC,CASSKGQGPYEQYF
TRBJ2-7,NA,TRBV9,few,TGTGCCAGCAGCGTAGACAGGGCTGCCTACGAGCAGTACTTC,CASSVDRAAYEQYF
TRBJ2-6,NA,TRBV14,NA,TGTGCCAGCAGCCAAAGTTGGGCCAACGTCCTGACTTTC,CASSQSWANVLTF
TRBJ1-4,NA,TRBV27,NA,TGTGCCAGCAGTTTATCCGCCGGGGCTACTAATGAAAAACTGTTTTTT,CASSLSAGATNEKLFF